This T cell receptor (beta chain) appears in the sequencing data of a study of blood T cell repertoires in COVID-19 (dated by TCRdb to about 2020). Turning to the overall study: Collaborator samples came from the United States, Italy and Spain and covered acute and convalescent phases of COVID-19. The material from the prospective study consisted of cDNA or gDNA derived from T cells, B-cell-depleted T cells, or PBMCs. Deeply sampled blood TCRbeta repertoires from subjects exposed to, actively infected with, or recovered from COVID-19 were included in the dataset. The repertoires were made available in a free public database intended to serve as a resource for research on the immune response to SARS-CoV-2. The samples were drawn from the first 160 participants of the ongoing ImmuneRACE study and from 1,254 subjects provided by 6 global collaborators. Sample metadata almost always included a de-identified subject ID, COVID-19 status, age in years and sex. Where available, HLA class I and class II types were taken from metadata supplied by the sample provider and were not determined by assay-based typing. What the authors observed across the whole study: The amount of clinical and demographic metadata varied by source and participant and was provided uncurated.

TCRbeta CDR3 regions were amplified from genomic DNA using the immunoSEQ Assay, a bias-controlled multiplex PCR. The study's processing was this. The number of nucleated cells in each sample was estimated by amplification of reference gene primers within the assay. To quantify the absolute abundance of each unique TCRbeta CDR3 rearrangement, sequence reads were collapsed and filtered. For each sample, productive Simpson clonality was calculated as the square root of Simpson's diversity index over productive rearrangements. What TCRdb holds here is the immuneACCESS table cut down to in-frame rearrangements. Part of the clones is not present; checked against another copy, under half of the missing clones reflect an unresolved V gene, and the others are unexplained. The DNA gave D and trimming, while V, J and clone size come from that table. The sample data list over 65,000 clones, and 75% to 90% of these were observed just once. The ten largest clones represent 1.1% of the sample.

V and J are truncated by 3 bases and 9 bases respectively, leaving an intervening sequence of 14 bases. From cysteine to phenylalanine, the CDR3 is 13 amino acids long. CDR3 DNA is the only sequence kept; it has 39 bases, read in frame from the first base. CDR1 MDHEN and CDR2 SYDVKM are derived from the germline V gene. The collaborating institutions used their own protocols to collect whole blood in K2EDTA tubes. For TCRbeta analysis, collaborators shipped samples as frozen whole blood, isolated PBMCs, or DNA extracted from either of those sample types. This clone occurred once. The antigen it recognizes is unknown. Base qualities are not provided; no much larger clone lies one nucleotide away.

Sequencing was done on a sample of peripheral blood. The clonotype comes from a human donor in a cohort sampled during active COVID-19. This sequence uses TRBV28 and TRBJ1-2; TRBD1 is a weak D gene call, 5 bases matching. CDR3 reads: CASSFIGGTSYTF. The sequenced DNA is TGTGCCAGCAGTTTTATCGGGGGAACGAGCTACACCTTC.